One and the same sample provided the 18 T cell receptor beta chains below, sequenced in a study of OX40 agonist ivuxolimab in advanced cancers. The method was immunoSEQ multiplex PCR; TCRdb's version includes in-frame clones alone and lacks a portion of them. The sample contains about 51,000 clones, about 80% of which appear only once. The sample was CD4+ or CD8+ T cells sorted from blood, taken in a trial of the OX40 agonist ivuxolimab. The receptors originated from an adult with an advanced solid tumor such as melanoma, head and neck, liver or kidney cancer.

The gene calls are TRBV5-1 and TRBJ2-3; tentatively, D is TRBD2 (6 bases). Germline-derived CDR1 and CDR2 are SGHRS and YFSETQ. CDR3 length: 16 amino acids. Between the trimmed V and J ends, which lost 4 bases and 0 bases, there was a span of 15 bases. The CDR3 region has the DNA TGCGCCAGCAGCCCGACCTGGGGGGTTAGCACAGATACGCAGTATTTT. It specifies CASSPTWGVSTDTQYF.

The J gene is TRBJ1-1, the V gene TRBV28, with a possible D match to TRBD1 (6 bases). The CDR3 is 12 amino acids. The V gene's germline CDR1 is MDHEN and CDR2 SYDVKM. Trimming removed 5 bases at V and 9 bases at J, with 13 bases between. This CDR3 is CASSGTGHKAFF. The CDR3 DNA reads TGTGCCAGCAGTGGTACGGGACACAAAGCTTTCTTT.

The chain carries TRBV5-8 and TRBJ2-1; 7 bases match TRBD1. Germline-derived CDR1 and CDR2 are SGHTS and YDEGEE. The CDR3 covers 14 residues. Trimming cost V 7 bases and J 7 bases; bases outside gene matches: 11. CDR3 DNA sequence: TGTGCCAGCGGCCGAGGGACAGCAATAAATGAGCAGTTCTTC. Translated, it gives CASGRGTAINEQFF.

The chain uses TRBV30 and TRBJ2-7, with D maybe TRBD1 (5 bases). The CDR3 loop spans 12 amino acids. With 3 bases removed from V and 2 bases from J, the gap between germline ends came to 8 bases. CDR1 GTSNPN and CDR2 SVGIG come from the germline V gene (reference sequence). The CDR3 loop is CAWRDNPYEQYF. In DNA, the CDR3 is TGTGCCTGGAGGGACAACCCCTACGAGCAGTACTTC.

The rearrangement joins TRBV28 to TRBJ2-5; maybe TRBD1 (6 bases). This CDR3 has 14 amino acids. Germline CDR1 and CDR2: MDHEN and SYDVKM. The germline V and J ends were trimmed by 3 bases and 2 bases, with 10 bases remaining between them. The CDR3 region has the DNA TGTGCCAGCAGTTTGGAAGACAGGCAAGAGACCCAGTACTTC. Encoded protein: CASSLEDRQETQYF.

This chain connects TRBV4-1 to TRBJ1-1, with 8 positions matching TRBD1. The CDR3 has 15 residues. Unmatched junction bases numbered 4, after V lost 3 bases and J lost 1 base. Germline V gene sequence: CDR1 MGHRA, CDR2 YSYEKL. The CDR3 bases are TGCGCCAGCAGCCACCCCGGGACAGGGAACACTGAAGCTTTCTTT. It is translated as CASSHPGTGNTEAFF.

The CDR3 sequence: CSVRENSPSGNTIYF. The CDR3 DNA follows: TGCAGCGTTCGAGAGAACAGCCCCTCTGGAAACACCATATATTTT. The chain links TRBV29-1 to TRBJ1-3; no definite D call. Trimming removed 5 bases from V and 0 bases from J, with 14 bases in between. This CDR3 spans 15 amino acids. From germline, CDR1 is SQVTM and CDR2 ANQGSEA. The variable domain in full, completed from reference TRBV29-1 and TRBJ1-3, reads SAVISQKPSRDICQRGTSLTIQCQVDSQVTMMFWYRQQPGQSLTLIATANQGSEATYESGFVIDKFPISRPNLTFSTLTVSNMSPEDSSIYLCSVRENSPSGNTIYFGEGSWLTVV.

The chain uses TRBV5-1 and TRBJ2-7; TRBD2 might be the D (6 bases). This CDR3 is built from 13 residues. Germline V CDR1 and CDR2: SGHRS, YFSETQ. With 5 bases removed from V and 4 bases from J, the gap between germline ends came to 13 bases. The CDR3 sequence is CASSWDSLYEQYF. CDR3 coding DNA: TGCGCCAGCAGTTGGGACTCCTTATACGAGCAGTACTTC.

V is TRBV11-3 and J is TRBJ2-2; 8 bases are a match to TRBD1. V gave up 7 bases and J gave up 3 bases; unmatched junction bases: 7. Germline V lookup: CDR1 SGHNT, CDR2 YENEEA. The CDR3 has 15 amino acids. The CDR3 DNA reads as TGTGCCAGCACGGAAGGACAGGGCGACACCGGGGAGCTGTTTTTT. Its translation: CASTEGQGDTGELFF.

As to this clone: This CDR3 is also generated by other DNA sequences in the sample. The chain employs TRBV7-3 and TRBJ1-1; possible D gene TRBD1, 5 bases. V was cut by 5 bases and J by 2 bases, with 9 bases left in between. Germline loops: CDR1 SGHTA, CDR2 FQGTGA. This CDR3 contains 13 residues. DNA of the CDR3: TGTGCCAGCAGCCGGGACCGAAACACTGAAGCTTTCTTT. Residues: CASSRDRNTEAFF.

The V gene is TRBV5-5, the J gene TRBJ2-7, with 10 nucleotides matching TRBD2. The germline V gene encodes CDR1 SGHKS and CDR2 YYEKEE (reference sequence). This CDR3 has 16 residues. After removal of 3 bases from V and 0 bases from J, the junction contained 6 bases not matched to a gene. CDR3 DNA sequence: TGTGCCAGCAGCTCCGGACTAGCGGAGAACTCCTACGAGCAGTACTTC. It translates to CASSSGLAENSYEQYF.

This clone was counted a single time. V and J are TRBV10-3 and TRBJ1-3, with D possibly TRBD1 on 5 matching bases. V was shortened by 10 bases and J by 4 bases, with 11 bases between the two germline ends. The CDR3 is made up of 12 amino acids. The germline CDR1 and CDR2 sequences are ENHRY and SYGVKD. CDR3 nucleotides: TGTGCCACCCGGGACGCGGGAAACACCATATATTTT. This sequence encodes CATRDAGNTIYF.

The chain carries TRBV15 and TRBJ1-5; the match to TRBD1 covers 9 bases. CDR1 is LNHNV, CDR2 YYDKDF, per germline (reference sequence). After removal of 2 bases from V and 6 bases from J, the junction contained 2 bases not matched to a gene. This CDR3 comprises 14 residues. CDR3 sequence (DNA): TGTGCCACCAGCAGAATACAGGGGGCTCAGCCCCAGCATTTT. This translates into CATSRIQGAQPQHF.

The rearrangement links TRBV5-1 to TRBJ1-3; D is ambiguous. Trimming took off 2 bases at V and 3 bases at J, with 15 bases between the two ends. Germline V gives CDR1 SGHRS, CDR2 YFSETQ. The CDR3 covers 16 residues. CDR3 sequence reads: CASSLGPQGNGNTIYF. The CDR3 nucleotides are TGCGCCAGCAGCTTAGGGCCCCAAGGAAATGGAAACACCATATATTTT.

The chain carries TRBV29-1 and TRBJ1-1; D gene unclear. There are 14 residues in the CDR3. Germline assignment: CDR1 SQVTM and CDR2 ANQGSEA. Trimming removed 7 bases from V and 1 base from J, with 16 bases in between. Written as DNA, the CDR3 is TGCAGCGCGAAAAACACAGTTTGGAACACTGAAGCTTTCTTT. Protein product: CSAKNTVWNTEAFF.

CDR3 DNA sequence: TGTGCCAGCAGCCGGACCACGGACACTGAAGCTTTCTTT. Translation: CASSRTTDTEAFF. The chain uses TRBV4-2 and TRBJ1-1, with D hard to call. V lost 4 bases and J lost 3, with 9 bases in between. Germline lookup yields CDR1 LGHNA and CDR2 YNFKEQ. CDR3 length equals 13 residues.

This chain uses TRBV5-4 with TRBJ1-2; D remains ambiguous. The CDR3 spans 9 residues. V lost 4 bases and J 13 bases, leaving 8 bases between the germline ends. Germline lookup yields CDR1 SGHNT and CDR2 YYREEE (reference sequence). CDR3 loop: CASSTRCTF. In DNA, the CDR3 is TGTGCCAGCAGCACGCGCTGCACCTTC.

The chain uses TRBV19 and TRBJ2-1; 10 positions agree with TRBD2. After removal of 6 bases from V and 7 bases from J, the junction contained 6 bases not matched to a gene. The CDR3 length is 14 residues. Germline V gene sequence: CDR1 LNHDA, CDR2 SQIVND (reference sequence). CDR3 sequence (DNA): TGTGCCAGTAGACTAGCGGGAAAGAGTAATGAGCAGTTCTTC. It encodes CASRLAGKSNEQFF.